The entry below describes one T cell receptor (beta chain). The authors reverse transcribed roughly 0.5 to 1 ug RNA with random hexamers. From the immunoSEQ multiplex PCR reads, TCRdb called clonotypes with MiXCR, one entry per CDR3 protein. This repertoire shows 200,000 or so distinct CDR3 sequences, around 95% found once; its top ten account for 0.093%. The data are from a study of CD8 T cells in Susac syndrome. Trimming removed 2 bases at V and 6 bases at J, with 9 bases between. In germline, CDR1 is GTSNPN, CDR2 SVGIG (reference sequence). This CDR3 region has 12 residues. The sequenced target, TCR beta, came from blood CD8+ and CD4+ T cells.

The V gene is TRBV30, the J gene TRBJ2-3; tentative D call: TRBD1 (5 bases). This TCR derives from a human donor with multiple sclerosis. Source material: CD4+ T cells from PBMCs. CDR3 residues: CAWSSGYDTQYF. CDR3 nucleotide sequence: TGTGCCTGGAGTTCAGGGTACGATACGCAGTATTTT.